Listed below are T cell receptor beta chains from one sample, sequenced in a study of early T cells in non-severe SARS-CoV-2 infection. Via MiXCR, TCRdb re-called the 5' RACE reads, giving one row per CDR3 protein. The sample lists around 30,000 distinct CDR3 sequences, about 9.5% occurring once. Sequencing was done on a sample of whole blood. All receptors come from an adult who was a healthcare worker with PCR-confirmed SARS-CoV-2 infection or an uninfected control (not recorded which). CDR3s include the opening cysteine and the closing phenylalanine or tryptophan. D genes are given only for firm matches. Only some rows state a clone size, as once, few, many or a class for expanded clones.

D	V	J	size	CDR3	DNA
NA	TRBV12-3/TRBV12-4	TRBJ1-2	few	CASRRTGQSYGYTF	TGTGCCAGCAGACGGACGGGACAAAGCTATGGCTACACCTTC
NA	TRBV7-2	TRBJ1-4	many	CASSFQGIEDEKLFF	TGTGCCAGCAGCTTCCAGGGAATAGAGGATGAAAAACTGTTTTTT
TRBD2	TRBV2	TRBJ2-3	many	CASSRLAGGTTDTQYF	TGTGCCAGCAGTCGGCTAGCGGGGGGGACCACAGATACGCAGTATTTT
NA	TRBV6-4	TRBJ1-1	many	CASSTLYRADPIFGPEAFF	TGTGCCAGCAGTACATTATACAGGGCGGATCCGATTTTCGGACCTGAAGCTTTCTTT
NA	TRBV24-1	TRBJ2-1	few	CATSDLNEQFF	TGTGCCACCAGTGATTTGAATGAGCAGTTCTTC
NA	TRBV5-1	TRBJ2-3	medium-sized	CASASPEFADTQYF	TGCGCCAGCGCGAGTCCTGAATTCGCAGATACGCAGTATTTT
NA	TRBV21-1	TRBJ2-7	few	CASSRRDTSYEQYF	TGTGCCAGCAGCAGGAGGGACACCTCCTACGAGCAGTACTTC
NA	TRBV29-1	TRBJ1-3	many	CSVDEGSGNTIYF	TGCAGCGTTGACGAAGGGTCTGGAAACACCATATATTTT
NA	TRBV29-1	TRBJ2-7	NA	CSVFPGHSPTYEQYF	TGCAGCGTCTTCCCGGGACATTCGCCAACCTACGAGCAGTACTTC
NA	TRBV18	TRBJ1-1	many	CASSPNSGAGAVGTEAFF	TGTGCCAGCTCACCAAACAGCGGGGCCGGCGCTGTGGGAACTGAAGCTTTCTTT
NA	TRBV14	TRBJ2-1	many	CASQKAGTQKQFF	TGTGCCAGTCAGAAAGCCGGGACACAAAAGCAGTTCTTC
NA	TRBV29-1	TRBJ1-1	many	CSVGDRPAEAFF	TGCAGCGTTGGAGACCGGCCGGCTGAAGCTTTCTTT
TRBD2	TRBV29-1	TRBJ2-1	NA	CSVGSGGYNEQFF	TGCAGCGTTGGTAGCGGGGGGTACAATGAGCAGTTCTTC
NA	TRBV15	TRBJ2-7	many	CATSRDLGRVNEQYF	TGTGCCACCAGCAGAGATCTGGGGCGGGTGAACGAGCAGTACTTC
NA	TRBV15	TRBJ2-5	many	CATSRDFSAETQYF	TGTGCCACCAGCAGAGATTTCAGCGCAGAGACCCAGTACTTC
NA	TRBV30	TRBJ1-4	many	CAVTHFNEKLFF	TGTGCTGTAACCCATTTCAATGAAAAACTGTTTTTT
NA	TRBV14	TRBJ1-2	many	CASSPYPSHGYTF	TGTGCCAGCAGCCCCTACCCTTCCCATGGCTACACCTTC
TRBD2	TRBV30	TRBJ2-7	few	CAFRGGHLYEQYF	TGTGCCTTCCGGGGGGGACACCTTTACGAGCAGTACTTC
TRBD1	TRBV20-1	TRBJ1-1	few	CSASYTGGTEAFF	TGCAGTGCTAGCTACACAGGGGGGACTGAAGCTTTCTTT
NA	TRBV24-1	TRBJ2-5	NA	CATSDSTETQYF	TGTGCCACCAGTGATTCTACAGAGACCCAGTACTTC
NA	TRBV29-1	TRBJ2-7	many	CSVAASEQYF	TGCAGCGTGGCTGCTAGCGAGCAGTACTTC
NA	TRBV5-1	TRBJ1-3	NA	CASSPRGAGNTIYF	TGCGCCAGCAGCCCCCGGGGGGCTGGAAACACCATATATTTT
TRBD1	TRBV12-3/TRBV12-4	TRBJ1-2	many	CASSYPDRGGGYTF	TGTGCCAGCAGTTATCCGGACAGGGGAGGTGGCTACACCTTC
NA	TRBV27	TRBJ1-5	many	CASRRTDSNQPQHF	TGTGCCAGCAGGCGGACAGATAGCAATCAGCCCCAGCATTTT
NA	TRBV11-2	TRBJ2-5	many	CASSPRGGWQETQYF	TGTGCCAGCAGCCCAAGGGGGGGGTGGCAAGAGACCCAGTACTTC
NA	TRBV7-9	TRBJ1-5	few	CASSQDRSTQHF	TGTGCCAGCAGCCAGGACCGTAGCACCCAGCATTTT
TRBD2	TRBV10-3	TRBJ2-3	few	CATLTSGTDTQYF	TGTGCCACCCTGACTAGCGGCACAGATACGCAGTATTTT
NA	TRBV29-1	TRBJ2-3	many	CSVGHRGDTQYF	TGCAGCGTTGGCCACCGTGGAGATACGCAGTATTTT
TRBD1	TRBV12-3/TRBV12-4	TRBJ2-3	NA	CASSNWTGGVSNTQYF	TGTGCCAGCAGCAACTGGACAGGGGGCGTCTCCAATACGCAGTATTTT
NA	TRBV5-1	TRBJ1-1	many	CASSLGQGVNTEAFF	TGCGCCAGCAGCTTGGGGCAGGGAGTGAACACTGAAGCTTTCTTT
NA	TRBV10-2	TRBJ1-1	NA	CASTVTGITNTEAFF	TGCGCCAGCACAGTAACGGGGATTACGAACACTGAAGCTTTCTTT
NA	TRBV4-3	TRBJ1-2	many	CASSQERLHGYTF	TGCGCCAGCAGCCAAGAGCGGCTACACGGCTACACCTTC
TRBD1	TRBV6-5	TRBJ1-2	few	CASSRQGGLYGYTF	TGTGCCAGCAGCCGACAGGGGGGTCTCTATGGCTACACCTTC
TRBD2	TRBV25-1	TRBJ2-3	NA	CASNPYGGADTQYF	TGTGCCAGCAACCCCTATGGGGGGGCAGATACGCAGTATTTT
NA	TRBV6-2/TRBV6-3	TRBJ2-4	few	CASSSSFPVNIQYF	TGTGCCAGCAGTTCAAGTTTTCCCGTAAACATTCAGTACTTC
NA	TRBV12-3/TRBV12-4	TRBJ1-5	many	CASRTGPSPNQPQHF	TGTGCCAGCAGAACGGGACCAAGTCCAAATCAGCCCCAGCATTTT
TRBD1	TRBV6-2/TRBV6-3	TRBJ1-1	few	CASEAGQRYTEAFF	TGTGCCAGCGAGGCGGGACAGCGCTACACTGAAGCTTTCTTT
TRBD2	TRBV19	TRBJ2-1	many	CASSSGGYYNEQFF	TGTGCCAGTAGTAGCGGGGGGTACTACAATGAGCAGTTCTTC
NA	TRBV7-3	TRBJ2-1	few	CASSLMTFSEQFF	TGTGCCAGCAGCTTAATGACTTTTAGTGAGCAGTTCTTC
TRBD2	TRBV6-5	TRBJ2-1	NA	CASSPPSGGASDREQFF	TGTGCCAGCAGTCCCCCCAGCGGGGGGGCCTCGGATCGTGAGCAGTTCTTC
NA	TRBV19	TRBJ2-5	few	CASSQGVRETQYF	TGTGCCAGTAGCCAGGGCGTTCGAGAGACCCAGTACTTC
NA	TRBV7-2	TRBJ2-7	NA	CASSWGISSYEQYF	TGTGCCAGCAGCTGGGGAATTTCTTCCTACGAGCAGTACTTC
TRBD2	TRBV27	TRBJ2-5	many	CATASGGARETQYF	TGTGCCACCGCTAGCGGGGGGGCCAGAGAGACCCAGTACTTC
NA	TRBV20-1	TRBJ1-1	many	CSASPGRPSNTEAFF	TGCAGTGCCTCCCCCGGGAGGCCATCGAACACTGAAGCTTTCTTT
TRBD1	TRBV6-6	TRBJ2-7	many	CASSAGGQGSSYEQYF	TGTGCCAGCAGTGCCGGGGGACAGGGTAGCTCCTACGAGCAGTACTTC
NA	TRBV11-2	TRBJ2-1	NA	CASSRERAGHSEQFF	TGTGCCAGCAGCCGAGAAAGGGCCGGGCATAGTGAGCAGTTCTTC
NA	TRBV7-9	TRBJ2-2	medium-sized	CASSLVNRSTGELFF	TGTGCCAGCAGCTTAGTGAACAGAAGCACCGGGGAGCTGTTTTTT
NA	TRBV4-2	TRBJ2-5	NA	CASSQVAGRIGTQYF	TGTGCCAGCAGCCAAGTCGCAGGTCGAATTGGGACCCAGTACTTC
TRBD1	TRBV12-3/TRBV12-4	TRBJ1-1	many	CASSLGDREWAEAFF	TGTGCCAGCAGTTTAGGAGACAGGGAATGGGCTGAAGCTTTCTTT
NA	TRBV11-3	TRBJ2-5	NA	CASSSTASAQYF	TGTGCCAGCAGCTCGACAGCGTCGGCCCAGTACTTC
NA	TRBV10-1	TRBJ2-5	NA	CASSRARQETQYF	TGCGCCAGCAGCAGGGCGAGGCAAGAGACCCAGTACTTC